This TCR beta chain stems from a study of beta chain features in type 1 diabetes. Expressed TCRB transcripts were sequenced after all isolated RNA was converted to cDNA. The repertoire was sequenced with immunoSEQ multiplex PCR; TCRdb's copy has only in-frame clones and lacks some. The data hold about 160,000 clones, with approximately 8.4% observed a single time. The junction had 2 bases not matched to a gene; V was cut back by 0 bases and J by 7 bases. This CDR3 contains 14 residues. Germline CDR1 reads MNHEY; CDR2 reads SVGAGI. This chain connects TRBV6-5 to TRBJ2-2, with 7 nucleotides matching TRBD2. The specimen sequenced was central memory CD4+ T cells from blood. This clonotype was sampled from a woman under 30 in good health. The CDR3 loop reads CASSYSGGRGELFF. Written as DNA, the CDR3 is TGTGCCAGCAGTTACTCGGGAGGGCGCGGGGAGCTGTTTTTT.